Given below is one T cell receptor beta chain in context. Antigen: not known. This sample was included in a study of identical twins. Study-wide findings and caveats: Conclusions were drawn cross-sectionally by statistical analysis, without following the same donors.

In TCRdb, the 5' RACE reads were re-called with MiXCR into one record per CDR3 protein. The sample shows approximately 600,000 distinct CDR3 sequences, roughly 6.6% of them seen only once. This CDR3 contains 21 residues. Germline CDR1 reads MNHNS; CDR2 reads SASEGT. V shed 2 bases, J shed 0 bases, and the junction held 18 bases outside the gene matches. Separately, the same data were catalogued under a study of yellow fever vaccine responses in identical twins.

The V and J genes are TRBV6-1 and TRBJ2-1; TRBD2 matches 8 bases. The sample consisted of PBMCs. This receptor was obtained from a woman aged 18-30 years in good health. This CDR3 is CASSEREHRGGRESSYNEQFF. The CDR3 region has the DNA TGTGCCAGCAGTGAAAGGGAGCACCGGGGGGGACGCGAGAGCTCCTACAATGAGCAGTTCTTC.